This TCR beta chain was identified during a study of T cell responses to AZD1222 COVID-19 vaccine. Study-level findings and limits: Targeting of unmutated variant regions was reportedly seen in nearly half of spike-specific TCRs.

Germline V lookup: CDR1 LNHDA, CDR2 SQIVND (reference sequence). J lost 0 bases, V lost 11 bases, and 12 bases had no gene match. The CDR3 consists of 17 residues. On this clone itself: The antigen is not known.

Sequencing was performed with immunoSEQ multiplex PCR; in TCRdb, only in-frame clones are kept and a portion is missing. This sample has 100,000 to 150,000 clones, with 80% to 90% found just once. The sequence was collected from an adult in good health. The chain employs TRBV19 and TRBJ2-6; 8 bases agree with TRBD1. The source material was peripheral blood, sampled on day 0 of MenACWY control vaccination. DNA of the CDR3: TGTGCCGGGATGCGGACAGGGCTAGGCTCTGGGGCCAACGTCCTGACTTTC. Translated: CAGMRTGLGSGANVLTF.